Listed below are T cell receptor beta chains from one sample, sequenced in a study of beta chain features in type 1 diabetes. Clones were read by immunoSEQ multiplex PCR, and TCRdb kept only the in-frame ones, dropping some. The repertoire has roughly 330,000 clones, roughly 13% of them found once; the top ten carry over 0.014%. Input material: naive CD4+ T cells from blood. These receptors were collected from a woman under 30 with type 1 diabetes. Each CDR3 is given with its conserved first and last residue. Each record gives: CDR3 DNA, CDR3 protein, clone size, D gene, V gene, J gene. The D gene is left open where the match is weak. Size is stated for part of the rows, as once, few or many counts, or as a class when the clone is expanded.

CDR3 DNA: TGTGCCAGCAGTAACAGCGGAGGAAATGAAAAACTGTTTTTT; CDR3 protein: CASSNSGGNEKLFF; clone size: few; D gene: NA; V gene: TRBV2; J gene: TRBJ1-4
CDR3 DNA: TGTGCCAGCAGTTACAGGGGACAGGGGCCCTACGAGCAGTACTTC; CDR3 protein: CASSYRGQGPYEQYF; clone size: NA; D gene: TRBD1; V gene: TRBV6-5; J gene: TRBJ2-7
CDR3 DNA: TGTGCCAGCAGCTCGGAGGGGGCACCCAATCAGCCCCAGCATTTT; CDR3 protein: CASSSEGAPNQPQHF; clone size: few; D gene: TRBD1; V gene: TRBV7-2; J gene: TRBJ1-5
CDR3 DNA: TGTGCCAGCAGTTCGCTAAATCAGCCCCAGCATTTT; CDR3 protein: CASSSLNQPQHF; clone size: NA; D gene: NA; V gene: TRBV28; J gene: TRBJ1-5
CDR3 DNA: TGTGCCAGCAGTTTAAACACCTACGAGCAGTACTTC; CDR3 protein: CASSLNTYEQYF; clone size: NA; D gene: NA; V gene: TRBV28; J gene: TRBJ2-7
CDR3 DNA: TGTGCCTGGAGTGGGACACCTCCATCCTCCTATGGCTACACCTTC; CDR3 protein: CAWSGTPPSSYGYTF; clone size: few; D gene: NA; V gene: TRBV30; J gene: TRBJ1-2
CDR3 DNA: TGTGCCACCAGCAGAGCCGTACGGACAGCGCGCCTTTTTTTT; CDR3 protein: CATSRAVRTARLFF; clone size: NA; D gene: NA; V gene: TRBV15; J gene: TRBJ2-2
CDR3 DNA: TGTGCCAGCAGCTTAGTAGGGCGGGGCTCCTACGAGCAGTACTTC; CDR3 protein: CASSLVGRGSYEQYF; clone size: few; D gene: NA; V gene: TRBV7-2; J gene: TRBJ2-7
CDR3 DNA: TGTGCCAGCAGCCAACGACCTCGCGGACTAGCGGGAGTCACAGATACGCAGTATTTT; CDR3 protein: CASSQRPRGLAGVTDTQYF; clone size: NA; D gene: TRBD2; V gene: TRBV4-2; J gene: TRBJ2-3
CDR3 DNA: TGCGCCAGCAGCTTGGAAGGTGGAGGGATAACTGGGGCCAACGTCCTGACTTTC; CDR3 protein: CASSLEGGGITGANVLTF; clone size: few; D gene: NA; V gene: TRBV5-1; J gene: TRBJ2-6
CDR3 DNA: TGTGCCAGCAGCTCGCGGACTAGCGGGAACACCGGGGAGCTGTTTTTT; CDR3 protein: CASSSRTSGNTGELFF; clone size: NA; D gene: TRBD2; V gene: TRBV11-2; J gene: TRBJ2-2
CDR3 DNA: TGTGCCAGCAGTTACTCCGGGGCAGGGGGAACAGATACGCAGTATTTT; CDR3 protein: CASSYSGAGGTDTQYF; clone size: few; D gene: TRBD1; V gene: TRBV6-6; J gene: TRBJ2-3
CDR3 DNA: TGTGCCATCAGTGCCCGGGAGCTGGAGACCCAGTACTTC; CDR3 protein: CAISARELETQYF; clone size: NA; D gene: NA; V gene: TRBV10-3; J gene: TRBJ2-5
CDR3 DNA: TGTGCCATCAGTCCGGGACAGGGTCAATCGGGGACCGGGGAGCTGTTTTTT; CDR3 protein: CAISPGQGQSGTGELFF; clone size: few; D gene: TRBD1; V gene: TRBV10-3; J gene: TRBJ2-2
CDR3 DNA: TGTGCCACCAGACAGGGACGGAACACTGAAGCTTTCTTT; CDR3 protein: CATRQGRNTEAFF; clone size: NA; D gene: TRBD1; V gene: TRBV2; J gene: TRBJ1-1
CDR3 DNA: TGTGCTAGTGGTGAGATAACAGGGAGAGCAACCGGGGAGCTGTTTTTT; CDR3 protein: CASGEITGRATGELFF; clone size: few; D gene: NA; V gene: TRBV12-5; J gene: TRBJ2-2